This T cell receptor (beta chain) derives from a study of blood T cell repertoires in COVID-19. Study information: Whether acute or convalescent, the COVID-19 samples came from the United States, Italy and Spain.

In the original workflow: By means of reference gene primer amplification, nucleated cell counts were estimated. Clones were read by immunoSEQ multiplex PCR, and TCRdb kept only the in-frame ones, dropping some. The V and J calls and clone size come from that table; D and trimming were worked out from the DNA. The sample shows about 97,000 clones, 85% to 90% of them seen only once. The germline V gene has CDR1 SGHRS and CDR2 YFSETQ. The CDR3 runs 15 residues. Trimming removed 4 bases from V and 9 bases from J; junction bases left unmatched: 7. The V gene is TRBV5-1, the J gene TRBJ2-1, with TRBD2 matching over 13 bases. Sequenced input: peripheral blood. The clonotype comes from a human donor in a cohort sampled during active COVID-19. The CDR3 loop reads CASSPGTSGVLEQFF. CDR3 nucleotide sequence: TGCGCCAGCAGCCCCGGGACTAGCGGGGTTCTTGAGCAGTTCTTC.